This T cell receptor (beta chain) was identified in a study of control samples from healthy donors and cancer patients. Assay used: immunoSEQ multiplex PCR; TCRdb lists only in-frame clones, some missing. The repertoire consists of some 210,000 clones, with 90% to 95% occurring once and the leading ten covering approximately 2%. CDR1 is SGHRS and CDR2 is YFSETQ in the germline V gene. The V and J ends lost 0 bases and 0 bases respectively, with 7 bases between them. The CDR3 sequence is 14 residues long. Sequences were obtained from blood. The chain has TRBV5-1 and TRBJ2-7; the D gene could be TRBD1 or TRBD2 (5 bases each). This receptor was taken from a young man in good health. CDR3 bases: TGCGCCAGCAGCTTGGAGGGACCCTCCTACGAGCAGTACTTC. This codes for CASSLEGPSYEQYF.